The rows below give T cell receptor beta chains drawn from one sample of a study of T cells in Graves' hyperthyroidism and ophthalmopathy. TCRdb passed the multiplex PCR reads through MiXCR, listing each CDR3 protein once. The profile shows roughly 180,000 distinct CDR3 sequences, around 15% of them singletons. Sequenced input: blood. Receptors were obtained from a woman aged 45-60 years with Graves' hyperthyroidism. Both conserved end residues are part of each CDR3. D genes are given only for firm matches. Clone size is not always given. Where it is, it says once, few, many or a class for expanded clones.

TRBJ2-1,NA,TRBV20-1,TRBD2,CSASKTSGYNEQFF,TGCAGTGCTAGTAAGACTAGCGGATACAATGAGCAGTTCTTC
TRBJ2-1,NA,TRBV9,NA,CASSAQIRTKYNEQFF,TGTGCCAGCAGCGCCCAGATCCGTACCAAATACAATGAGCAGTTCTTC
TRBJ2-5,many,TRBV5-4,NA,CASSDGSGAKETQYF,TGTGCCAGCAGCGACGGATCTGGTGCCAAGGAGACCCAGTACTTC
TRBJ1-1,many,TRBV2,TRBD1,CASNRQGLRTEAFF,TGTGCCAGCAATAGACAGGGGTTGCGGACTGAAGCTTTCTTT
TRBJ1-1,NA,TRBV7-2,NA,CASSLRGVSTEAFF,TGTGCCAGCAGCTTAAGGGGTGTATCCACTGAAGCTTTCTTT
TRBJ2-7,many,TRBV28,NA,CASSFLGGRAALYEQYF,TGTGCCAGCAGTTTTTTGGGTGGAAGGGCAGCCCTTTACGAGCAGTACTTC
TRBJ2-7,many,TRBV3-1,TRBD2,CASSFSGASFYEQYF,TGTGCCAGCAGCTTCAGCGGGGCCTCCTTCTACGAGCAGTACTTC
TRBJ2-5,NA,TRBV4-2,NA,CASSQETSIQETQYF,TGTGCCAGCAGCCAAGAGACGTCTATTCAAGAGACCCAGTACTTC
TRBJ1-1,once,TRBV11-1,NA,CASRYTANTEAFF,TGTGCCAGCAGGTATACGGCGAACACTGAAGCTTTCTTT
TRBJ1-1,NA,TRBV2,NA,CASSELGTMNTEAFF,TGTGCCAGCAGTGAACTCGGGACAATGAACACTGAAGCTTTCTTT
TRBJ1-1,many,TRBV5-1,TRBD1,CASRAGTGTEAFF,TGCGCCAGCAGGGCCGGGACAGGGACTGAAGCTTTCTTT
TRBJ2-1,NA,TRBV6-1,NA,CASSPTAGYYNEQFF,TGTGCCAGCAGTCCCACCGCCGGATACTACAATGAGCAGTTCTTC
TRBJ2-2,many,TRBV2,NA,CASRSEGSTGELFF,TGTGCCAGCAGATCCGAAGGGTCCACCGGGGAGCTGTTTTTT
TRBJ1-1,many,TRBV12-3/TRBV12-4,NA,CASRLGGGRVYTEAFF,TGTGCCAGCAGGTTAGGTGGGGGCAGGGTGTACACTGAAGCTTTCTTT
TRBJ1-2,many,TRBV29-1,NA,CSVEEGYGYTF,TGCAGCGTTGAAGAGGGATATGGCTACACCTTC
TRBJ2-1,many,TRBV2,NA,CASFEQGTPMYKQFF,TGTGCCAGCTTCGAACAGGGAACCCCAATGTATAAGCAGTTCTTC
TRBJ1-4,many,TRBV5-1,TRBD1,CASSSVPDRAEKLFF,TGCGCCAGCAGCTCAGTCCCGGACAGGGCAGAAAAACTGTTTTTT
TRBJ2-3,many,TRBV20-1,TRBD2,CSARVPRVRLAGGTDTQYF,TGCAGTGCTAGAGTTCCGAGGGTTAGACTAGCGGGGGGCACAGATACGCAGTATTTT
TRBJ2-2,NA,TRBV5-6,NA,CAGSSQPAGATGELFF,TGTGCCGGCAGCTCTCAGCCTGCGGGGGCAACCGGGGAGCTGTTTTTT
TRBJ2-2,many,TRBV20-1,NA,CSVSGTVTGELFF,TGCAGTGTCTCCGGGACGGTCACCGGGGAGCTGTTTTTT
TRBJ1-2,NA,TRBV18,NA,CASSPPKELYGYTF,TGTGCCAGCTCACCACCGAAAGAGCTTTATGGCTACACCTTC
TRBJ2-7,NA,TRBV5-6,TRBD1,CASSLRDRALVEEQYF,TGTGCCAGCAGCTTAAGGGACAGGGCCCTCGTCGAGGAGCAGTACTTC
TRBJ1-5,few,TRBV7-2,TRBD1,CASSLADRGTQPQHF,TGTGCCAGCAGCTTAGCTGACAGGGGCACTCAGCCCCAGCATTTT
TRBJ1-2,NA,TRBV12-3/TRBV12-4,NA,CASTSGACGYTF,TGTGCCAGCACCTCAGGGGCCTGTGGCTACACCTTC
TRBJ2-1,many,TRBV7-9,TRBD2,CASSLSPLSGGAYNEQFF,TGTGCCAGCAGCTTATCCCCTCTCAGCGGGGGGGCTTACAATGAGCAGTTCTTC
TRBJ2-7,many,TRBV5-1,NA,CASSLNRGVSYEQYF,TGCGCCAGCAGCTTAAACAGAGGGGTCTCCTACGAGCAGTACTTC
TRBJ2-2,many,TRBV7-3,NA,CASSWTDSNTGELFF,TGTGCCAGCAGCTGGACAGACTCGAACACCGGGGAGCTGTTTTTT
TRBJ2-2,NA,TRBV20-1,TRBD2,CSVSASGSAGELFF,TGCAGTGTTTCGGCTAGCGGGAGCGCCGGGGAGCTGTTTTTT
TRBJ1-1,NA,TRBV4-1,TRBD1,CASSQLRTGGTEAFF,TGCGCCAGCAGCCAATTAAGGACAGGGGGCACTGAAGCTTTCTTT